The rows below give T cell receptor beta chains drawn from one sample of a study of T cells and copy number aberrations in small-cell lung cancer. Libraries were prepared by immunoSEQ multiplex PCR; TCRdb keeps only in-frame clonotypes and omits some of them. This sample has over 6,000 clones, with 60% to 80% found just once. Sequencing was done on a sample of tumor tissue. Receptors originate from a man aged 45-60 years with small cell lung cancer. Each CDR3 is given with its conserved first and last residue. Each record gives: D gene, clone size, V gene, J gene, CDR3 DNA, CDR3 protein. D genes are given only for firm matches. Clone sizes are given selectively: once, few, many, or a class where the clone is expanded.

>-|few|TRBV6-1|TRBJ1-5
TGTGCCAGCAGTGAACCGGGAATCTCCAATCAGCCCCAGCATTTT
CASSEPGISNQPQHF
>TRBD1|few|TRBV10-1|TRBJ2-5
TGCGCCAGCAGTCACGGGACAGGGCAAGAGACCCAGTACTTC
CASSHGTGQETQYF
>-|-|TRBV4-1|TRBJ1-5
TGCGCCAGCAGCCAAGATGGGAGGCAGACTCGCGGGGGGAATCAGCCCCAGCATTTT
CASSQDGRQTRGGNQPQHF
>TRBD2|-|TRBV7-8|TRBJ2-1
TGTGCCAGCAGCCCGGGGGAGCGGGGTAGACCTTACAATAAGCAGTTCTTC
CASSPGERGRPYNKQFF
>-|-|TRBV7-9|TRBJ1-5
TGTGCCAGCAGCTTCCCAGATAGCAATCAGCCCCAGCATTTT
CASSFPDSNQPQHF
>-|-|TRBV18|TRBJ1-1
TGTGCCAGCTCACCAGGGGCGGTGAACACTGAAGCTTTCTTT
CASSPGAVNTEAFF
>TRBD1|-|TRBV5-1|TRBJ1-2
TGCGCCAGCAGATTACAAGGGACAGTCTATGGCTACACCTTC
CASRLQGTVYGYTF
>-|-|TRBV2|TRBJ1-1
TGTGCCAGCAGTAGGAGGCCTGAAGCTTTCTTT
CASSRRPEAFF
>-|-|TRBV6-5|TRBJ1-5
TGTGCCAGCAGTTACTCGAATGCCCGCAATCAGCCCCAGCATTTT
CASSYSNARNQPQHF
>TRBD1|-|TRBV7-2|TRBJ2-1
TGTGCCAGCAGCTTAGGGGGACAGGGCTCCACGGGTGAGCAGTTCTTC
CASSLGGQGSTGEQFF
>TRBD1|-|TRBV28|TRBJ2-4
TGTGCCAGCAGTTCTCCTCGGGCACAGGGGAACATTCAGTACTTC
CASSSPRAQGNIQYF
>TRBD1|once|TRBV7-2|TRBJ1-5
TGTGCCAGCAGCCGATCGGGACAGGGTATCTATAGCAATCAGCCCCAGCATTTT
CASSRSGQGIYSNQPQHF
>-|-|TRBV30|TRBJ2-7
TGTGCCTGGAGCCAGGGCATCTACGAGCAGTACTTC
CAWSQGIYEQYF
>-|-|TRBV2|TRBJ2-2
TGTGCCAGCAGAGGCGGCGGGGAGCTGTTTTTT
CASRGGGELFF
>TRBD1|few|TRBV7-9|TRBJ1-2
TGTGCCAGCAGCTTAGGGGGCGGACAGGGTGTCTACACCTTC
CASSLGGGQGVYTF
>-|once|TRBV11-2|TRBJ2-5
TGTGCCAGCAGCCCTAGCGAGATCGCTTCCGAGACCCAGTACTTC
CASSPSEIASETQYF
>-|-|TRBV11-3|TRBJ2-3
TGTGCCAGCAGCTTGGTGCCAGATACGCAGTATTTT
CASSLVPDTQYF
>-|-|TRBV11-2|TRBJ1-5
TGTGCCAGCAGCTTAGGACAACATCAGCCCCAGCATTTT
CASSLGQHQPQHF
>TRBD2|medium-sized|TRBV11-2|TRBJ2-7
TGTGCCAGCAGCTCGACTAGCGGGAGCGCCCCGATTTCCTACGAGCAGTACTTC
CASSSTSGSAPISYEQYF